One T cell receptor (beta chain) is described in this entry. Among Cohort 3 donors, those recovered had two negative PCRs, clearance, or symptom resolution. These data are taken from a study of blood T cell repertoires in COVID-19. Assay: immunoSEQ multiplex PCR; the TCRdb copy retains only in-frame clones and omits some. The sample holds more than 300,000 clones, roughly four fifths seen once. The CDR3 spans 13 residues. The clonotype comes from a woman between 45 and 65 years old who had recovered from COVID-19. The genes are TRBV21-1 and TRBJ1-1. TRBV21-1 is marked as a pseudogene. Sequences were obtained from PBMCs or T cells enriched from blood (not recorded which). This CDR3 reads CASSKDSDTEAFF. The CDR3 DNA reads as TGTGCCAGCAGCAAAGATTCCGACACTGAAGCTTTCTTT.